This T cell receptor (beta chain) was sequenced during a study of CD8 T cells in ankylosing spondylitis. With molecular barcodes, quantitative 5'-RACE was used to make the TCR beta libraries. From the 5' RACE reads, TCRdb called clonotypes with MiXCR, one entry per CDR3 protein. There are about 510,000 distinct CDR3 sequences in the sample; roughly 5% occur only once, and under 4.5% lies in the top ten. Study-wide results and limits: Significantly higher representation of disease-linked clones was reported for matched ankylosing spondylitis synovial fluid. In ankylosing spondylitis blood, a motif of roughly 8 highly homologous TCR beta variants appeared characteristic. In peripheral blood, disease-linked CD8+ clones occurred at relatively low frequencies. In synovial fluid and blood from reactive arthritis, some motif variants were previously reported.

This clonotype showed up many times. Its specificity is not known. Trimming at V came to 4 bases and at J to 5 bases, leaving 9 bases not matched to a gene. The CDR3 is 17 residues long. The chain combines TRBV12-3 or TRBV12-4 with TRBJ2-4, with 12 bases fitting TRBD1. The sequenced sample was blood, either unsorted or a sorted T cell fraction (not recorded which). The TCR originated in a male donor with ankylosing spondylitis. CDR3 sequence: CASSYRDRGLPQNIQYF. CDR3 nucleotides: TGTGCCAGCAGTTATCGGGACAGGGGGCTTCCCCAAAACATTCAGTACTTC.